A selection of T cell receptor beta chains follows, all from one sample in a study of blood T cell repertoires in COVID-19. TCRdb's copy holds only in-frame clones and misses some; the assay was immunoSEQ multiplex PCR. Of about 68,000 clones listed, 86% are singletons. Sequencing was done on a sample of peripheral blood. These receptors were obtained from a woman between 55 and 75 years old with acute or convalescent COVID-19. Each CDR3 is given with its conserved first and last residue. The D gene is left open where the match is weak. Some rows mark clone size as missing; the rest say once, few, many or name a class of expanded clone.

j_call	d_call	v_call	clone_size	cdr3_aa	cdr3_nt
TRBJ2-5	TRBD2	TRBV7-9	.	CASSPSTSGRAWETQYF	TGTGCCAGCAGCCCCTCGACTAGCGGGAGGGCCTGGGAGACCCAGTACTTC
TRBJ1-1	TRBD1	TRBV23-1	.	CASSQSESVAGGNTEAFF	TGCGCCAGCAGTCAATCCGAATCAGTAGCAGGGGGGAACACTGAAGCTTTCTTT
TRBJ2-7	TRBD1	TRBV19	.	CATKDRGLPEQYF	TGTGCCACAAAGGACAGGGGTTTACCCGAGCAGTACTTC
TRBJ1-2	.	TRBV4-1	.	CASSQGGPYGYTF	TGCGCCAGCAGCCAAGGGGGCCCCTATGGCTACACCTTC
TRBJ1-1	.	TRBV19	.	CASRRGPGNPVNTEAFF	TGTGCCAGTCGACGCGGACCAGGGAATCCGGTGAACACTGAAGCTTTCTTT
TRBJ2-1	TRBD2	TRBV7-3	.	CASSVRLAGVGEQFF	TGTGCCAGCAGCGTCCGACTAGCGGGAGTAGGTGAGCAGTTCTTC
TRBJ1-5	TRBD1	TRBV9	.	CASSASTGGNQPQHF	TGTGCCAGCAGCGCCTCGACAGGGGGCAATCAGCCCCAGCATTTT
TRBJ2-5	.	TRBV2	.	CASSVPKAGLLQETQYF	TGTGCCAGCAGTGTGCCCAAGGCAGGGCTATTACAAGAGACCCAGTACTTC
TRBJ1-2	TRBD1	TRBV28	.	CASSFRGTGRYGYTF	TGTGCCAGCAGTTTTCGGGGGACAGGGCGCTATGGCTACACCTTC
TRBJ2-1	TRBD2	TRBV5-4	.	CASSKGLAGEGNEQFF	TGTGCCAGCAGCAAGGGACTAGCGGGAGAAGGCAATGAGCAGTTCTTC
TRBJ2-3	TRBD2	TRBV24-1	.	CATGLADTDTQYF	TGTGCCACCGGACTAGCAGACACAGATACGCAGTATTTT
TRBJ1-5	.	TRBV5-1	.	CASSLSGDQPQHF	TGCGCCAGCAGCTTGTCGGGTGATCAGCCCCAGCATTTT
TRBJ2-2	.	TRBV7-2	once	CASSVLPSGGTGELFF	TGTGCCAGCAGCGTACTCCCCTCAGGGGGGACCGGGGAGCTGTTTTTT
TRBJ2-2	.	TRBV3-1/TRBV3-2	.	CASSLIGTGELFF	TGTGCCAGCAGCCTTATCGGTACCGGGGAGCTGTTTTTT
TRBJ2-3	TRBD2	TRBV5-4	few	CASSADLLAGVTDTQYF	TGTGCCAGCAGCGCCGACCTACTAGCGGGAGTCACAGATACGCAGTATTTT
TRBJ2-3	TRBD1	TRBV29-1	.	CSGAIQGGTDTQYF	TGCAGCGGCGCGATACAGGGGGGCACAGATACGCAGTATTTT
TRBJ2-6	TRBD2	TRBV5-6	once	CASSLGLGGASGANVLTF	TGTGCCAGCAGCTTGGGACTGGGAGGGGCCTCGGGGGCCAACGTCCTGACTTTC
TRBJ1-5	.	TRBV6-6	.	CASSYSQGSNQPQHF	TGTGCCAGCAGTTACTCCCAGGGGAGCAATCAGCCCCAGCATTTT
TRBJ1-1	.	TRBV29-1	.	CSVLRPGINTEAFF	TGCAGCGTGCTTCGGCCAGGAATTAACACTGAAGCTTTCTTT
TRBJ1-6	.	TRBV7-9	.	CASSLDGGRVYSPLHF	TGTGCCAGCAGCTTAGATGGGGGCAGGGTGTATTCACCCCTCCACTTT
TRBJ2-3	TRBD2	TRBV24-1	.	CATSDLPSGRRDTQYF	TGTGCCACCAGTGATTTGCCTAGCGGGAGAAGAGATACGCAGTATTTT
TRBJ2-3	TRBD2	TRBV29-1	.	CSVGTSGGAGTQYF	TGCAGCGTCGGGACTAGCGGGGGGGCCGGTACGCAGTATTTT
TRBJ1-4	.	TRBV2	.	CASSEQGLGEKLFF	TGTGCCAGCAGTGAACAGGGATTAGGTGAAAAACTGTTTTTT
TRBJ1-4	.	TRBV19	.	CASSSAGTDNFNEKLFF	TGTGCCAGTAGTAGCGCGGGGACCGACAATTTTAATGAAAAACTGTTTTTT
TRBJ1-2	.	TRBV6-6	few	CASHPRANGYTF	TGTGCCAGCCACCCGAGGGCGAATGGCTACACCTTC
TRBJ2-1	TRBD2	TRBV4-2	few	CASSPVGLAGEKPQGLINEQFF	TGTGCCAGCAGCCCGGTGGGACTAGCGGGGGAGAAGCCTCAAGGATTAATTAATGAGCAGTTCTTC
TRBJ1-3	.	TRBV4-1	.	CASSQDRDTDLATGNTIYF	TGCGCCAGCAGCCAAGATAGGGACACCGACTTAGCCACTGGAAACACCATATATTTT